This TCR beta chain was documented in a study of spatial heterogeneity in lung cancer. Study-wide context: Alpha-chain sequences were detected in numbers that were consistently lower than beta-chain sequences.

The time point: sample taken at primary tumor resection. Without sorting, whole RNA was sequenced from tumor, nontumor lung or frozen PBMC. The donor population consisted of about 75 patients with untreated, early-stage non-small cell lung cancer. The table lists this clonotype with a few counts. Unique molecular identifiers tagged every individual TCR cDNA molecule. TCRdb independently ran MiXCR on the 5' RACE reads; one entry per CDR3 protein. The data contain roughly 79,000 distinct CDR3 sequences, roughly 12% of them singletons. The CDR3 totals 12 residues. Trimming shortened V by 4 bases and J by 5 bases, and 8 bases separated the two germline ends. Germline V lookup: CDR1 SGHTA, CDR2 FQGTGA.

The material sequenced was PBMCs, taken at surgery. This clonotype was sampled from a male donor with early-stage non-small cell lung cancer. The chain recombines TRBV7-3 with TRBJ1-1; perhaps TRBD1 as D (6 bases). Written as DNA, the CDR3 is TGTGCCAGCAGCTCACAGGGTACTGAAGCTTTCTTT. It is translated as CASSSQGTEAFF. The variable domain in full, completed from reference TRBV7-3 and TRBJ1-1, reads GAGVSQTPSNKVTEKGKYVELRCDPISGHTALYWYRQSLGQGPEFLIYFQGTGAADDSGLPNDRFFAVRPEGSVSTLKIQRTERGDSAVYLCASSSQGTEAFFGQGTRLTVV.